These 21 T cell receptor beta chains share one sample of origin, sequenced in a study of T cells in Graves' hyperthyroidism and ophthalmopathy. Amplified regions were TCR beta CDR3 sequences from RNA transcripts. HTBI primers were the set used in a first-round RT-PCR of the TCR CDR3. Each CDR3 protein is one row after TCRdb ran MiXCR on the multiplex PCR reads. This table has a few hundred thousand distinct CDR3 sequences, around 19% appearing once. Sequenced material: blood. The source is a man aged 50 to 60 with Graves' ophthalmopathy.

V and J are TRBV7-6 and TRBJ2-5, with D possibly being TRBD2 (6 bases). This CDR3 comprises 17 residues. Per the germline V gene, CDR1 is SGHVS and CDR2 is FNYEAQ. The V and J ends lost 2 bases and 0 bases respectively, with 16 bases between them. CDR3 amino acids: CASSLNVAGTNQETQYF. The CDR3 bases are TGTGCCAGCAGCTTAAATGTGGCGGGAACGAACCAAGAGACCCAGTACTTC. Looking up the rest from reference TRBV7-6 and TRBJ2-5 gives the full variable domain: GAGVSQSPRYKVTKRGQDVALRCDPISGHVSLYWYRQALGQGPEFLTYFNYEAQQDKSGLPNDRFSAERPEGSISTLTIQRTEQRDSAMYRCASSLNVAGTNQETQYFGPGTRLLVL.

The V and J genes are TRBV6-6 and TRBJ2-7, with D unresolved. V was pared by 0 bases and J by 7 bases, with 13 bases between. Germline V CDR1 and CDR2: MNHNY, SVGAGI (reference sequence). This CDR3 is built from 14 residues. The CDR3 is CASSYSGRVGEQYF. CDR3 sequence (DNA): TGTGCCAGCAGTTACTCGGGTAGGGTGGGTGAGCAGTACTTC.

The CDR3 loop is CASSTSGGGELFF. The CDR3 DNA sequence: TGTGCCAGCAGTACAAGCGGGGGCGGGGAGCTGTTTTTT. The chain employs TRBV27 and TRBJ2-2; 8 bases map to TRBD2. Germline lookup yields CDR1 MNHEY and CDR2 SMNVEV (reference sequence). The CDR3 extends over 13 amino acids. V lost 5 bases to trimming and J lost 7 bases; unmatched junction nucleotides: 3.

In this sample, this clonotype turned up many times. The genes are TRBV12-3 or TRBV12-4 and TRBJ1-1; 8 nucleotides line up with TRBD1. Trimming removed 5 bases from V and 4 bases from J; junction bases left unmatched: 9. The CDR3 is 15 residues long. The CDR3 region has the DNA TGTGCCAGCAGTCCGCGGACAGGGTTGGCCACTGAAGCTTTCTTT. This codes for CASSPRTGLATEAFF.

The V and J genes are TRBV5-1 and TRBJ2-7; TRBD1 is a possible D gene (5 bases). In germline, CDR1 is SGHRS, CDR2 YFSETQ. Trimming stripped 1 base from V and 3 bases from J, with 17 bases between. This CDR3 is built from 16 residues. The CDR3 sequence: CASSLTQAGAGYEQYF. The DNA of the CDR3 is TGCGCCAGCAGCTTGACACAGGCTGGGGCTGGCTACGAGCAGTACTTC.

This clonotype was recorded at least ten times. V is TRBV5-1 and J is TRBJ1-1; 7 bases map to TRBD1. Trimming took 4 bases from V and 9 from J; bases not matched to a gene: 12. Germline lookup yields CDR1 SGHRS and CDR2 YFSETQ. The CDR3 covers 14 residues. The CDR3 DNA is TGCGCCAGCAGCCCGAGACAGGGATCCCCTCAAGCTTTCTTT. Translation gives CASSPRQGSPQAFF. Filled out from reference TRBV5-1 and TRBJ1-1, the complete variable domain reads KAGVTQTPRYLIKTRGQQVTLSCSPISGHRSVSWYQQTPGQGLQFLFEYFSETQRNKGNFPGRFSGRQFSNSRSEMNVSTLELGDSALYLCASSPRQGSPQAFFGQGTRLTVV.

The rearrangement uses TRBV9 and TRBJ1-1; 9 bases align to TRBD1. The CDR3 runs 13 residues. Germline CDR1 is SGDLS and CDR2 is YYNGEE. The ends lost 3 bases at V and 5 bases at J; junction bases unmatched: 2. CDR3 bases: TGTGCCAGCAGCGCCGGACAGGGGACTGAAGCTTTCTTT. Protein: CASSAGQGTEAFF.

The chain has TRBV6-1 and TRBJ1-3; 11 nucleotides match TRBD1. The CDR3 covers 15 residues. The ends lost 3 bases at V and 3 bases at J; junction bases unmatched: 1. CDR1 is MNHNS, CDR2 SASEGT, per germline. The CDR3 sequence is CASSEDRGHGNTIYF. In DNA, the CDR3 is TGTGCCAGCAGTGAGGACAGGGGGCATGGAAACACCATATATTTT.

The sample holds many counts of this clonotype. The chain joins TRBV29-1 to TRBJ2-1, with D possibly TRBD2 on 5 matching bases. Germline CDR1 is SQVTM and CDR2 is ANQGSEA. This CDR3 has 12 residues. Trimming cost V 7 bases and J 6 bases, with 13 bases left between them. This CDR3 reads CSERVGANEQFF. CDR3 nucleotide sequence: TGCAGCGAGAGGGTGGGTGCCAATGAGCAGTTCTTC.

The gene calls are TRBV29-1 and TRBJ2-7; D is unresolved. This CDR3 contains 13 residues. The germline V gene encodes CDR1 SQVTM and CDR2 ANQGSEA. Trimming stripped 6 bases from V and 4 bases from J, with 16 bases between. The CDR3 loop reads CSVTRGAVYEQYF. The CDR3, as DNA: TGCAGCGTGACCCGAGGTGCGGTTTACGAGCAGTACTTC.

Concerning this clonotype itself: Just one base apart from a much larger clone, this may be a read error. Likely a read error: the CDR3 ends without its conserved phenylalanine or tryptophan. This chain connects TRBV28 to TRBJ2-7; no firm D call. CDR3 length: 13 amino acids. V was clipped by 5 bases and J by 2 bases, with 10 bases between them. Germline V lookup: CDR1 MDHEN, CDR2 SYDVKM. CDR3 sequence: CASSPPAAYEQYS. CDR3 DNA: TGTGCCAGCAGTCCCCCGGCAGCCTACGAGCAGTACTCC.

This clonotype has ten or more counts. V usage is TRBV5-1 and J usage is TRBJ2-2; D unresolved. From germline, CDR1 is SGHRS and CDR2 YFSETQ. The V and J ends lost 5 bases and 2 bases respectively, with 10 bases between them. The CDR3 runs 14 residues. CDR3 in DNA: TGCGCCAGCAGGAGCCGTACTAACACCGGGGAGCTGTTTTTT. As protein: CASRSRTNTGELFF.

This clonotype was recorded at least ten times. The rearrangement links TRBV6-1 to TRBJ1-4; no clear D. Germline CDR1 reads MNHNS; CDR2 reads SASEGT. With 0 bases removed from V and 0 bases from J, the gap between germline ends came to 8 bases. This CDR3 comprises 16 residues. CDR3 DNA sequence: TGTGCCAGCAGTGAAGCGCGGCAATCAACTAATGAAAAACTGTTTTTT. The encoded protein is CASSEARQSTNEKLFF.

V gene TRBV11-2 combines with J gene TRBJ2-1; 10 positions agree with TRBD2. Germline CDR1 SGHAT, CDR2 FQNNGV. CDR3 length: 19 amino acids. The ends lost 3 bases at V and 3 bases at J; junction bases unmatched: 14. The chain's CDR3 is CASSFGSKVAGGSYNEQFF. The CDR3 bases are TGTGCCAGCAGCTTCGGATCCAAGGTAGCGGGGGGAAGCTACAATGAGCAGTTCTTC. The full variable domain, its missing parts supplied by reference TRBV11-2 and TRBJ2-1, is EAGVAQSPRYKIIEKRQSVAFWCNPISGHATLYWYQQILGQGPKLLIQFQNNGVVDDSQLPKDRFSAERLKGVDSTLKIQPAKLEDSAVYLCASSFGSKVAGGSYNEQFFGPGTRLTVL.

This clonotype has at least ten counts. The chain has TRBV6-1 and TRBJ1-5; perhaps TRBD1 as D (6 bases). Per germline, CDR1 MNHNS and CDR2 SASEGT. The CDR3 consists of 15 residues. V lost 5 bases and J lost 5, with 16 bases in between. The CDR3 sequence is CASSRRGADDQPQHF. CDR3 in DNA: TGTGCCAGCAGTCGAAGGGGGGCGGACGATCAGCCCCAGCATTTT.

This clonotype was seen at least ten times. V usage is TRBV28 and J usage is TRBJ1-2; 12 bases are a match to TRBD1. V was pared by 7 bases and J by 1 base, with 7 bases of the junction left unmatched. Germline CDR1 MDHEN, CDR2 SYDVKM. This CDR3 is 16 amino acids long. CDR3 nucleotide sequence: TGTGCCAGCAAGGGGACAGGGGGCCTTATTAACTATGGCTACACCTTC. Amino acids: CASKGTGGLINYGYTF.

V gene TRBV12-3 or TRBV12-4 combines with J gene TRBJ2-2; no reliable D call. The CDR3 spans 13 residues. Trimming removed 2 bases from V and 7 bases from J, with 8 bases in between. The CDR3 is CASSLMGSGELFF. CDR3 bases: TGTGCCAGCAGTTTAATGGGTAGCGGGGAGCTGTTTTTT.

This chain joins TRBV28 and TRBJ2-2, with D perhaps TRBD2 (6 bases). CDR1 and CDR2 from the germline V gene are MDHEN and SYDVKM. The length of the CDR3 is 15 residues. With 5 bases removed from V and 1 base from J, the gap between germline ends came to 11 bases. The CDR3 region is CASSPGLWNTGELFF. Here the CDR3 DNA reads TGTGCCAGCAGTCCCGGACTATGGAACACCGGGGAGCTGTTTTTT.

This clonotype has ten or more counts. The CDR3: CASSARAPVRAFF. The CDR3 nucleotides read TGTGCCAGCAGTGCCCGGGCCCCCGTGCGAGCTTTCTTT. The chain uses TRBV28 and TRBJ1-1; D not resolved. This CDR3 comprises 13 residues. V gave up 5 bases and J gave up 10 bases, with 17 bases separating them. CDR1 MDHEN and CDR2 SYDVKM come from the germline V gene.

This clonotype was seen more than once but under ten times. The rearrangement joins TRBV20-1 to TRBJ2-7; D is uncertain. The CDR3 contains 13 residues. In germline, CDR1 is DFQATT, CDR2 SNEGSKA (reference sequence). The V and J ends lost 0 bases and 3 bases respectively, with 9 bases between them. In DNA, the CDR3 is TGCAGTGCTAGAGATCTCCAGAACTACGAGCAGTACTTC. Protein sequence: CSARDLQNYEQYF.

The chain is built from TRBV7-9 and TRBJ2-1; TRBD2 matches at 9 bases. The CDR3 covers 18 residues. V lost 2 bases, J lost 7 bases, and 15 bases stayed unmatched. CDR1 and CDR2 from the germline V gene are SEHNR and FQNEAQ (reference sequence). In DNA form, the CDR3 reads TGTGCCAGCAGCTTATCCTCAGGGAGGGGTAGCGGGAGTAATGAGCAGTTCTTC. Amino acid sequence: CASSLSSGRGSGSNEQFF.